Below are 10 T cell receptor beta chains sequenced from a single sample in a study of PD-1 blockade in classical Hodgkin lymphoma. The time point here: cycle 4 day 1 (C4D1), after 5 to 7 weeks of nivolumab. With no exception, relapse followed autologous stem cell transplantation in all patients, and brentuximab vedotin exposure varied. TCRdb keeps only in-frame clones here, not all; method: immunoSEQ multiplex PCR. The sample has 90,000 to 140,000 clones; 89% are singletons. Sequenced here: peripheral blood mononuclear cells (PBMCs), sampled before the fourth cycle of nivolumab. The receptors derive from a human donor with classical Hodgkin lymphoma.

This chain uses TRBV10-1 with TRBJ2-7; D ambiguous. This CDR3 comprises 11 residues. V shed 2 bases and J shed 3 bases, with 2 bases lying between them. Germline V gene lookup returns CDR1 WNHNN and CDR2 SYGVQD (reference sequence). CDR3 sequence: CASSESYEQYF. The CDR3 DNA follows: TGCGCCAGCAGTGAGAGCTACGAGCAGTACTTC.

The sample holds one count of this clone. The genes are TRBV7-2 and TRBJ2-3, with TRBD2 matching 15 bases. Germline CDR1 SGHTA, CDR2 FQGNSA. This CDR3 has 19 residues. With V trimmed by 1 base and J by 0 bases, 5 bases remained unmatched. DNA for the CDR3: TGTGCCAGCAGCTTAGGTACGGGACTAGCGGGAGGAAGCACAGATACGCAGTATTTT. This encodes CASSLGTGLAGGSTDTQYF.

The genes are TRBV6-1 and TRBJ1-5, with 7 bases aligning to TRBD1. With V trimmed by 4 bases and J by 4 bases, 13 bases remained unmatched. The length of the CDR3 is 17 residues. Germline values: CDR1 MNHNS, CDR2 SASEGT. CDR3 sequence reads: CASSAGTASSGNQPQHF. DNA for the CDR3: TGTGCCAGCAGTGCCGGGACAGCCTCCTCGGGGAATCAGCCCCAGCATTTT.

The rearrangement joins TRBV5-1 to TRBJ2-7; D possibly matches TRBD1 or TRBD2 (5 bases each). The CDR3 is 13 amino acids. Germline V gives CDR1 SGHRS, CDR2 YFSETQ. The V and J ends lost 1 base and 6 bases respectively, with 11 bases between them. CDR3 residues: CASSLWGTGEQYF. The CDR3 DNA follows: TGCGCCAGCAGCTTGTGGGGGACGGGCGAGCAGTACTTC.

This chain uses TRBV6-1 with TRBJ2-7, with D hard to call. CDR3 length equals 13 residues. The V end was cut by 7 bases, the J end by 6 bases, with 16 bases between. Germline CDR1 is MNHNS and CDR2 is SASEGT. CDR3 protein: CASNWAFWGEQYF. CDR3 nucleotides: TGTGCCAGCAATTGGGCCTTTTGGGGCGAGCAGTACTTC.

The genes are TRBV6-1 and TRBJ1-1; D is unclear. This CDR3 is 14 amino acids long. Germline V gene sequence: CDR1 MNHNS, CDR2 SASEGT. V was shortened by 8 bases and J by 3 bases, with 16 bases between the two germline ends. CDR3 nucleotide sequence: TGTGCCAGCCGGATAACCTTGAGGGACACTGAAGCTTTCTTT. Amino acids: CASRITLRDTEAFF.

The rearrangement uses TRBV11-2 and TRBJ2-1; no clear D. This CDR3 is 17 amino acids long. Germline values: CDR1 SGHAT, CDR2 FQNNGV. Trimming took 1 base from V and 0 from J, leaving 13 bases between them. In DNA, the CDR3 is TGTGCCAGCAGCTTAGTGGCGGCCCTGAGCTCCTACAATGAGCAGTTCTTC. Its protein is CASSLVAALSSYNEQFF. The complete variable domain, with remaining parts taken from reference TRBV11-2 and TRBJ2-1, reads EAGVAQSPRYKIIEKRQSVAFWCNPISGHATLYWYQQILGQGPKLLIQFQNNGVVDDSQLPKDRFSAERLKGVDSTLKIQPAKLEDSAVYLCASSLVAALSSYNEQFFGPGTRLTVL.

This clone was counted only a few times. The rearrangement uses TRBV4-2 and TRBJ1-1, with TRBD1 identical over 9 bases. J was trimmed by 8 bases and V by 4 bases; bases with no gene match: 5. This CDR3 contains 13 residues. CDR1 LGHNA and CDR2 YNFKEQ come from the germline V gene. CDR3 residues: CASSPGQGNEAFF. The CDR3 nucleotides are TGTGCCAGCAGCCCCGGACAGGGGAACGAAGCTTTCTTT.

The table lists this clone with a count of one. The CDR3 loop is CASSPRQGGYEQYF. In DNA form, the CDR3 reads TGTGCCAGCAGCCCGAGACAGGGTGGGTACGAGCAGTACTTC. The V and J genes are TRBV7-9 and TRBJ2-7; TRBD1 aligns across 7 bases. CDR3 length: 14 residues. The V gene end was trimmed by 5 bases and the J gene end by 4 bases; junction bases not matched to a gene: 8. The germline CDR1 and CDR2 sequences are SEHNR and FQNEAQ (reference sequence).

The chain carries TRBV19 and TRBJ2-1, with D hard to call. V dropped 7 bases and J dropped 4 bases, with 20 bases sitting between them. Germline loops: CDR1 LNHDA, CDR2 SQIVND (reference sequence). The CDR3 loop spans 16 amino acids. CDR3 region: CASTSTSMGFYNEQFF. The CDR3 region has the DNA TGTGCCAGTACCTCAACTTCCATGGGGTTTTACAATGAGCAGTTCTTC.